The 8 T cell receptor beta chains below come from one sample, sequenced in a study of cytomegalovirus exposure and HLA in healthy donors. 13 Jbeta primers and 60 Vbeta primers were used for the PCR. The data were produced by immunoSEQ multiplex PCR, yet TCRdb's version contains in-frame clones alone and is incomplete. This table holds under 150,000 clones, about 80% found once. Sequenced input: PBMCs. The receptors were gathered from a young man in good health and CMV-seronegative.

A remark on this clone: Relative to the germline gene, one junction end is altered; a read error may explain this. This rearrangement joins TRBV14 to TRBJ2-4; TRBD1 matches at 10 bases. The germline V gene encodes CDR1 SGHDN and CDR2 FVKESK. The CDR3 runs to 18 residues. The CDR3 loop is CVSSQGYGQGETKNIQYF. CDR3 nucleotide sequence: TGTGTCAGCAGCCAAGGATACGGACAGGGGGAGACCAAAAACATTCAGTACTTC.

This clone showed up just once. V and J are TRBV15 and TRBJ2-5; 14 bases align to TRBD2. Germline V lookup: CDR1 LNHNV, CDR2 YYDKDF (reference sequence). V gave up 1 base and J gave up 3 bases; unmatched junction bases: 4. This CDR3 comprises 17 residues. CDR3 sequence reads: CATSRAPGLAGEETQYF. The CDR3 DNA is TGTGCCACCAGCAGAGCCCCGGGACTAGCGGGGGAAGAGACCCAGTACTTC.

J is TRBJ2-2 and V is TRBV4-3; TRBD2 matches at 9 bases. After removal of 4 bases from V and 5 bases from J, the junction contained 5 bases not matched to a gene. Germline V gene data show CDR1 as LGHNA and CDR2 as YSLEER. CDR3 length equals 15 residues. CDR3 DNA: TGCGCCAGCAGCCTTGCGGGGGGGTTGACCGGGGAGCTGTTTTTT. Translating it yields CASSLAGGLTGELFF.

Of note for this clone: Distinct nucleotide sequences in the sample also encode this CDR3. This sequence joins TRBV15 and TRBJ1-5; the D gene is possibly TRBD1 (6 bases). The length of the CDR3 is 15 residues. The germline V and J ends were trimmed by 0 bases and 2 bases, with 8 bases remaining between them. Germline lookup yields CDR1 LNHNV and CDR2 YYDKDF (reference sequence). DNA for the CDR3: TGTGCCACCAGCAGAGATCCAGGGGGCAATCAGCCCCAGCATTTT. Translation gives CATSRDPGGNQPQHF. The full variable domain, its missing parts supplied by reference TRBV15 and TRBJ1-5, is DAMVIQNPRYQVTQFGKPVTLSCSQTLNHNVMYWYQQKSSQAPKLLFHYYDKDFNNEADTPDNFQSRRPNTSFCFLDIRSPGLGDTAMYLCATSRDPGGNQPQHFGDGTRLSIL.

This chain links TRBV30 with TRBJ1-6; D is perhaps TRBD1 (5 bases). CDR3 size: 14 residues. CDR1 and CDR2 (germline): GTSNPN, SVGIG (reference sequence). V shed 0 bases and J shed 9 bases, with 12 bases lying between them. The CDR3 nucleotides are TGTGCCTGGAGTGTAAGCGGGACTCGTTCACCCCTCCACTTT. Translated, it gives CAWSVSGTRSPLHF.

The rearrangement uses TRBV5-6 and TRBJ2-3, with D perhaps TRBD2 (5 bases). The germline V gene encodes CDR1 SGHDT and CDR2 YYEEEE. CDR3 length: 17 residues. The V end was cut by 0 bases, the J end by 3 bases, with 17 bases between. CDR3 in DNA: TGTGCCAGCAGCTTGGCCAGTACGGGATGGCGGACAGATACGCAGTATTTT. This encodes CASSLASTGWRTDTQYF.

The chain employs TRBV13 and TRBJ2-7; D possibly corresponds to TRBD1 (6 bases). There are 14 residues in the CDR3. Germline loops: CDR1 PRHDT, CDR2 FYEKMQ (reference sequence). V dropped 5 bases and J dropped 1 base, with 12 bases sitting between them. CDR3 in DNA: TGTGCCAGCAGCCGCGGCGGACAGTCCTACGAGCAGTACTTC. Translating it yields CASSRGGQSYEQYF.

The chain joins TRBV27 to TRBJ2-7, with D possibly TRBD2 on 5 matching bases. Trimming removed 7 bases at V and 6 bases at J, with 19 bases between. The CDR3 consists of 14 residues. Looked up from germline, CDR1 is MNHEY and CDR2 is SMNVEV (reference sequence). CDR3 DNA sequence: TGTGCCAGCAAAACTGACCTTTTACGGGGCGAGCAGTACTTC. It codes for CASKTDLLRGEQYF.